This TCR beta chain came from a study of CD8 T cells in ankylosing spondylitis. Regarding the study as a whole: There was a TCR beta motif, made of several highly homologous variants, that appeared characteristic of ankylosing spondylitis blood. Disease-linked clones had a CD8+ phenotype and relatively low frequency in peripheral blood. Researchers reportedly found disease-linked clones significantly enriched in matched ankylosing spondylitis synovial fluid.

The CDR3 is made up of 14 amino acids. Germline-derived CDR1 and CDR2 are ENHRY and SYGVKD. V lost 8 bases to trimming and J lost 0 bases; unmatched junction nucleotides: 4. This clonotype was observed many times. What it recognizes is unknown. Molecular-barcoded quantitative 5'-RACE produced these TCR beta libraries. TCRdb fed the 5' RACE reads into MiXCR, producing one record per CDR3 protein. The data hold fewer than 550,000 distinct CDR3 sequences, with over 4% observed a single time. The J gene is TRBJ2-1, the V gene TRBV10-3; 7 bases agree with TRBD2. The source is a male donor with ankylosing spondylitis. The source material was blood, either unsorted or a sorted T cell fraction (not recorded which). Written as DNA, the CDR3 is TGTGCCATCCGAGCGGGAAGCTCCTACAATGAGCAGTTCTTC. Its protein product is CAIRAGSSYNEQFF.